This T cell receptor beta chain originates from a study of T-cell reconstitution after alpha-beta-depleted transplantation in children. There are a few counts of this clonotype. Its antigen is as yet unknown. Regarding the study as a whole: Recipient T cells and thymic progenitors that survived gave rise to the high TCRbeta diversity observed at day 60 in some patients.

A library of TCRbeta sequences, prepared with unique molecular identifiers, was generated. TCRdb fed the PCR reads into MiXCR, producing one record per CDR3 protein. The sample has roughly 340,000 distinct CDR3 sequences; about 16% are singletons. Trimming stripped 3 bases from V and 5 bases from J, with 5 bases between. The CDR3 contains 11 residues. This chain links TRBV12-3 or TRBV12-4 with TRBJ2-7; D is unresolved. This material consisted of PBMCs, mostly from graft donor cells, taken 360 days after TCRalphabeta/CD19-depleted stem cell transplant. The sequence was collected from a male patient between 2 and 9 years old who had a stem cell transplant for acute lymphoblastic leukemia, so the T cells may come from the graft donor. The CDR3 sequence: CASSFTHEQYF. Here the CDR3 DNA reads TGTGCCAGCAGTTTTACCCACGAGCAGTACTTC.